The 17 T cell receptor beta chains presented below share a single source sample, sequenced in a study of CD8+ T cells in alopecia areata. Extracted RNA was reverse transcribed, and the resulting cDNA served as sequencing template. Using immunoSEQ multiplex PCR, the repertoire was profiled, and TCRdb retains in-frame clones only, with some absent. Seen here are about 120,000 clones, around 45% observed once, and the top ten hold roughly a tenth. Input material: NKG2D-low CD8+ T cells sorted from blood. These receptors all stem from a human donor with alopecia areata.

This chain links TRBV2 with TRBJ2-5, with 12 nucleotides matching TRBD2. Germline V gene sequence: CDR1 SNHLY, CDR2 FYNNEI. Germline trimming cut 10 bases from V and 5 bases from J; bases unmatched to any gene: 5. The CDR3 loop spans 13 amino acids. The CDR3 protein is CATLAGGLETQYF. CDR3 DNA: TGTGCCACCCTAGCGGGGGGGCTGGAGACCCAGTACTTC.

This sequence joins TRBV29-1 and TRBJ2-6; either TRBD1 or TRBD2 may fit D (5 bases each). From germline, CDR1 is SQVTM and CDR2 ANQGSEA. The V end was cut by 6 bases, the J end by 1 base, with 16 bases between. The CDR3 is 16 amino acids. The DNA of the CDR3 is TGCAGCGTCGTCTTAGAGAGGGGATCTGGGGCCAACGTCCTGACTTTC. It translates to CSVVLERGSGANVLTF. The complete variable domain, with remaining parts taken from reference TRBV29-1 and TRBJ2-6, reads SAVISQKPSRDICQRGTSLTIQCQVDSQVTMMFWYRQQPGQSLTLIATANQGSEATYESGFVIDKFPISRPNLTFSTLTVSNMSPEDSSIYLCSVVLERGSGANVLTFGAGSRLTVL.

This clone has a handful of counts. This chain uses TRBV30 with TRBJ2-6, with D perhaps TRBD1 (5 bases). Trimming cost V 5 bases and J 3 bases, with 8 bases left between them. CDR3 length equals 13 residues. The germline gives CDR1 GTSNPN, CDR2 SVGIG (reference sequence). The CDR3 DNA sequence: TGTGCCTGGGCAGGGTTTGGGGCCAACGTCCTGACTTTC. It is translated as CAWAGFGANVLTF.

The rearrangement joins TRBV29-1 to TRBJ2-3; 10 bases align to TRBD2. The V segment lost 7 bases and the J segment 2 bases; nucleotides outside the gene matches: 6. Looked up from germline, CDR1 is SQVTM and CDR2 is ANQGSEA. The length of the CDR3 is 14 residues. CDR3: CSDGLAENTDTQYF. The DNA for the CDR3 is TGCAGCGACGGACTAGCGGAAAACACAGATACGCAGTATTTT.

This clone appeared a single time. The chain carries TRBV6-1 and TRBJ2-2; D is unresolved. V gave up 0 bases and J gave up 6 bases, with 11 bases separating them. Germline values: CDR1 MNHNS, CDR2 SASEGT. The CDR3 has 15 amino acids. CDR3 amino acids: CASSEASGGAGELFF. The CDR3 nucleotides read TGTGCCAGCAGTGAAGCGTCTGGTGGCGCCGGGGAGCTGTTTTTT.

The chain has TRBV30 and TRBJ2-7; no clear D gene. Deletions cut 0 bases from V and 4 bases from J, with 7 bases between. Germline CDR1 GTSNPN, CDR2 SVGIG (reference sequence). This CDR3 spans 12 amino acids. The CDR3 loop reads CAWSVTGYEQYF. For the CDR3, the DNA is TGTGCCTGGAGTGTAACCGGGTACGAGCAGTACTTC.

The chain couples TRBV4-3 to TRBJ2-7, with 7 positions matching TRBD1. The CDR3 is made up of 15 amino acids. CDR1 LGHNA and CDR2 YSLEER come from the germline V gene. Losses at the gene ends were 4 bases for V and 3 bases for J; bases not matched to a gene: 9. For the CDR3, the DNA is TGCGCCAGCAGCCCCTCCCGAGGACAGGACTACGAGCAGTACTTC. This translates into CASSPSRGQDYEQYF.

The rearrangement links TRBV29-1 to TRBJ1-2, with no clear D. Germline lookup yields CDR1 SQVTM and CDR2 ANQGSEA. The CDR3 totals 14 residues. Between the trimmed V and J ends, which lost 1 base and 4 bases, there was a span of 13 bases. The CDR3 here is CSVEAPGPLYGYTF. CDR3 sequence (DNA): TGCAGCGTTGAAGCGCCAGGACCTCTCTATGGCTACACCTTC.

This clone was counted a few times. CDR3 amino acids: CSVRAAENSPLHF. CDR3 in DNA: TGCAGCGTTCGAGCGGCAGAAAATTCACCCCTCCACTTT. The rearrangement uses TRBV29-1 and TRBJ1-6; no clear D gene. Trimming took off 5 bases at V and 7 bases at J, with 12 bases between the two ends. The germline gives CDR1 SQVTM, CDR2 ANQGSEA. The CDR3 runs 13 residues.

The chain combines TRBV23-1 with TRBJ2-1, with 12 bases aligning to TRBD1. TRBV23-1 is classed as an ORF, of uncertain function. CDR3 length: 15 amino acids. J lost 13 bases, V lost 2 bases, and 9 bases had no gene match. CDR3 nucleotide sequence: TGCGCCAGCAGTCAAGACACCGGGACAGGGGGCAGTCAGTTCTTC. Translation gives CASSQDTGTGGSQFF.

The CDR3 region is CASSLVGVARDTQYF. For the CDR3, the DNA is TGTGCCAGCAGTTTGGTAGGGGTGGCCCGAGATACGCAGTATTTT. The chain has TRBV27 and TRBJ2-3; D might be TRBD1 (5 bases). This CDR3 is built from 15 residues. Looked up from germline, CDR1 is MNHEY and CDR2 is SMNVEV (reference sequence). Trimming shortened V by 3 bases and J by 5 bases, and 15 bases separated the two germline ends.

The V and J genes are TRBV29-1 and TRBJ1-1; 8 bases line up with TRBD1. The germline V gene encodes CDR1 SQVTM and CDR2 ANQGSEA. The length of the CDR3 is 12 residues. Unmatched junction bases numbered 5, after V lost 6 bases and J lost 5 bases. The CDR3 DNA is TGCAGCGTCCAGGGGGCGAGGACTGAAGCTTTCTTT. Protein product: CSVQGARTEAFF.

The chain links TRBV27 to TRBJ2-1; 7 nucleotides agree with TRBD2. Germline V gene lookup returns CDR1 MNHEY and CDR2 SMNVEV (reference sequence). The CDR3 runs to 16 residues. Trimming removed 5 bases from V and 5 bases from J; junction bases left unmatched: 12. The CDR3 spells CASSGWEGGVNNEQFF. CDR3 DNA: TGTGCCAGCAGTGGATGGGAGGGAGGAGTGAACAATGAGCAGTTCTTC.

This clone has just one count. CDR3 loop: CASSQDRGVYEQYF. The CDR3 DNA reads as TGCGCCAGCAGCCAAGATCGAGGGGTCTACGAGCAGTACTTC. V is TRBV4-3 and J is TRBJ2-7, with D perhaps TRBD1 or TRBD2 (5 bases each). This CDR3 is 14 amino acids long. The V end lost 0 bases, the J end lost 3 bases, and 9 bases lay between the germline ends. Germline CDR1 reads LGHNA; CDR2 reads YSLEER.

This chain uses TRBV5-6 with TRBJ2-3; possible D gene TRBD2, 6 bases. There are 12 residues in the CDR3. The germline gives CDR1 SGHDT, CDR2 YYEEEE. V was clipped by 4 bases and J by 13 bases, with 16 bases between them. Here the CDR3 reads CASSPGRGWKYF. CDR3 DNA sequence: TGTGCCAGCAGCCCGGGGCGGGGCTGGAAGTATTTT.

Only a few counts were recorded for this clone. Germline and junction disagree at one end, which may indicate a read error. The chain combines TRBV29-1 with TRBJ2-7, with 15 positions matching TRBD2. CDR1 and CDR2 (germline): SQVTM, ANQGSEA. This CDR3 is 14 amino acids long. The CDR3 region has the DNA TGCAGCGTCGAAGGGACTAGCGGGAGGACCGAGCAGTACTTC. Encoded protein: CSVEGTSGRTEQYF.

The chain links TRBV12-5 to TRBJ1-2; D call uncertain. Germline CDR1 and CDR2: LGHNT and FRNRAP. The CDR3 spans 13 residues. V was cut by 8 bases and J by 6 bases, with 16 bases left in between. As DNA, the CDR3 is TGTGCTAGTAGTAACAGTTACCTTCATGGCTACACCTTC. It specifies CASSNSYLHGYTF.